Presented here are 28 T cell receptor beta chains from one specimen sequenced in a study of blood T cell repertoires in COVID-19. Assay used: immunoSEQ multiplex PCR; TCRdb lists only in-frame clones, some missing. The table shows some 230,000 clones, with about four fifths occurring only once. The sequenced sample consisted of PBMCs or T cells enriched from blood (not recorded which). Receptors originate from a woman aged 40 to 50 with acute COVID-19.

The CDR3 DNA sequence: TGTGCCAGCAGGGGGACAGCTTCGAGCTCCTACAATGAGCAGTTCTTC. Amino acid sequence: CASRGTASSSYNEQFF. The chain recombines TRBV11-2 with TRBJ2-1, with 7 bases matching TRBD1. J gave up 0 bases and V 6 bases, and 8 bases lay outside the gene matches. Germline CDR1 and CDR2: SGHAT and FQNNGV. There are 16 residues in the CDR3.

The chain combines TRBV30 with TRBJ2-7, with D uncertain. Germline V gene lookup returns CDR1 GTSNPN and CDR2 SVGIG (reference sequence). The CDR3 has 12 amino acids. V lost 4 bases and J lost 0, with 7 bases in between. CDR3 nucleotide sequence: TGTGCCTGGACCGTTAGCTCCTACGAGCAGTACTTC. The encoded protein is CAWTVSSYEQYF.

This clone was found once. The chain recombines TRBV6-2 or TRBV6-3 with TRBJ1-4, with a weak D call TRBD1 (5 bases). The CDR3 has 16 residues. V lost 2 bases, J lost 7 bases, and 17 bases lay in between. Germline V CDR1 and CDR2: MNHEY, SVGEGT. CDR3 sequence reads: CASSYPRAGSGEKLFF. CDR3 in DNA: TGTGCCAGCAGTTACCCCCGCGCAGGGTCGGGTGAAAAACTGTTTTTT.

The genes are TRBV5-4 and TRBJ1-1; D possibly corresponds to TRBD1 (5 bases). V was trimmed by 5 bases and J by 2 bases, leaving 10 bases between them. Germline V CDR1 and CDR2: SGHNT, YYREEE (reference sequence). This CDR3 region has 13 residues. This CDR3 reads CASRTDPNTEAFF. CDR3 bases: TGTGCCAGCAGGACAGACCCTAACACTGAAGCTTTCTTT.

V gene TRBV6-6 combines with J gene TRBJ1-2, with a possible D match to TRBD1 (6 bases). V dropped 2 bases and J dropped 1 base, with 11 bases sitting between them. Germline CDR1 reads MNHNY; CDR2 reads SVGAGI (reference sequence). The CDR3 has 15 residues. CDR3 loop: CASSYRDTYNYGYTF. The CDR3 DNA is TGTGCCAGCAGTTACCGGGACACATATAACTATGGCTACACCTTC.

The genes are TRBV24-1 and TRBJ1-2; 7 nucleotides line up with TRBD1. Unmatched junction bases numbered 11, after V lost 9 bases and J lost 8 bases. Germline V gene data show CDR1 as KGHDR and CDR2 as SFDVKD. This CDR3 spans 13 amino acids. CDR3 sequence reads: CATWTGDRGGYTF. DNA for the CDR3: TGTGCCACCTGGACAGGTGACCGAGGGGGCTACACCTTC.

This chain joins TRBV7-9 and TRBJ1-3; possible D gene TRBD1, 6 bases. This CDR3 contains 17 residues. Trimming left V 1 base short and J 0 bases short, with 13 bases between. CDR1 is SEHNR and CDR2 is FQNEAQ in the germline V gene (reference sequence). The CDR3 DNA reads as TGTGCCAGCAGCTTAGTTGGCGGGGGCCTCTCTGGAAACACCATATATTTT. Translating it yields CASSLVGGGLSGNTIYF.

This clone was counted a single time. The V call is TRBV28, the J call TRBJ1-5; TRBD1 might be the D (6 bases). Trimming cost V 7 bases and J 9 bases, with 19 bases left between them. Germline V lookup: CDR1 MDHEN, CDR2 SYDVKM. This CDR3 region has 14 residues. This chain's CDR3 is CASKMGFWGLPQHF. DNA for the CDR3: TGTGCCAGCAAGATGGGTTTTTGGGGGCTGCCCCAGCATTTT.

The chain employs TRBV3-1 (or the pseudogene TRBV3-2) and TRBJ2-7; possible D gene TRBD2, 6 bases. Germline V gene sequence: CDR1 LGHDT, CDR2 YNNKEL (reference sequence). The CDR3 spans 15 residues. Trimming took off 1 base at V and 6 bases at J, with 16 bases between the two ends. The CDR3 DNA sequence: TGTGCCAGCAGCCAAGGCCGGCTAGCGACAAGCGAGCAGTACTTC. Amino acid sequence: CASSQGRLATSEQYF.

The J gene is TRBJ2-6, the V gene TRBV30; D unclear. This CDR3 comprises 13 residues. V was pared by 3 bases and J by 2 bases, with 5 bases between. Germline values: CDR1 GTSNPN, CDR2 SVGIG (reference sequence). In DNA, the CDR3 is TGTGCCTGGAGAGCGACTGGGGCCAACGTCCTGACTTTC. Translation gives CAWRATGANVLTF.

The V and J genes are TRBV2 and TRBJ1-1; perhaps TRBD1 as D (6 bases). Germline CDR1 reads SNHLY; CDR2 reads FYNNEI. The CDR3 has 13 residues. The V and J ends lost 9 bases and 0 bases respectively, with 11 bases between them. The CDR3 region is CARGTPLNTEAFF. DNA of the CDR3: TGTGCCAGAGGGACACCTCTGAACACTGAAGCTTTCTTT.

The gene calls are TRBV5-4 and TRBJ1-2, with D possibly TRBD1 on 5 matching bases. Germline assignment: CDR1 SGHNT and CDR2 YYREEE (reference sequence). V shed 0 bases and J shed 8 bases, with 11 bases lying between them. This CDR3 has 13 amino acids. The CDR3 bases are TGTGCCAGCAGCTTGGAAGCCGGGGGAGGCTACACCTTC. Amino acid sequence: CASSLEAGGGYTF.

This sequence joins TRBV6-1 and TRBJ2-6; the D gene is possibly TRBD1 (6 bases). This CDR3 comprises 16 residues. Per germline, CDR1 MNHNS and CDR2 SASEGT. V was trimmed by 2 bases and J by 0 bases, leaving 8 bases between them. CDR3 residues: CASSETDSSGANVLTF. In nucleotides, the CDR3 is TGTGCCAGCAGTGAAACGGACAGCTCTGGGGCCAACGTCCTGACTTTC.

The chain employs TRBV6-1 and TRBJ1-3; 9 nucleotides agree with TRBD1. This CDR3 spans 15 amino acids. V lost 1 base and J lost 4; bases outside the gene matches: 2. Germline values: CDR1 MNHNS, CDR2 SASEGT. The CDR3 DNA sequence: TGTGCCAGCAGTGAAGGGACAGGGGACGGAAACACCATATATTTT. This codes for CASSEGTGDGNTIYF.

The CDR3 DNA is TGTGCCAGCAGCGTAGGAGCAGGGGAGTCCCCACCCCTCCACTTT. This codes for CASSVGAGESPPLHF. This chain connects TRBV9 to TRBJ1-6, with a weak D call TRBD1 (6 bases). The CDR3 is 15 amino acids. The V end lost 0 bases, the J end lost 11 bases, and 15 bases lay between the germline ends. Germline lookup yields CDR1 SGDLS and CDR2 YYNGEE.

This clone showed up just a few times. The V and J genes are TRBV4-2 and TRBJ1-5, with a weak D call TRBD1 (5 bases). This CDR3 has 13 residues. Germline CDR1 and CDR2: LGHNA and YNFKEQ. V was cut by 1 base and J by 7 bases, with 8 bases left in between. CDR3 coding DNA: TGTGCCAGCAGCCAAGTAGGGGCCCAGCCCCAGCATTTT. Amino acid sequence: CASSQVGAQPQHF.

The rearrangement uses TRBV18 and TRBJ2-5, with TRBD1 matching over 7 bases. The V gene end was trimmed by 1 base and the J gene end by 4 bases; junction bases not matched to a gene: 9. Per germline, CDR1 KGHSH and CDR2 LQKENI. The CDR3 covers 16 residues. The CDR3 sequence is CASSPRQQGSGETQYF. The CDR3 DNA follows: TGTGCCAGCTCACCACGTCAACAGGGGTCGGGAGAGACCCAGTACTTC.

This chain joins TRBV5-5 and TRBJ2-7; tentative D call: TRBD1 (6 bases). The germline V gene encodes CDR1 SGHKS and CDR2 YYEKEE (reference sequence). This CDR3 is built from 14 residues. The germline V and J ends were trimmed by 3 bases and 5 bases, with 15 bases remaining between them. The CDR3 sequence is CASSSPRDTNEQYF. The CDR3 DNA is TGTGCCAGCAGCTCCCCCCGGGACACTAACGAGCAGTACTTC.

This sequence joins TRBV28 and TRBJ1-4, with 8 bases matching TRBD1. Germline trimming cut 5 bases from V and 6 bases from J; bases unmatched to any gene: 5. Germline V CDR1 and CDR2: MDHEN, SYDVKM. The CDR3 contains 14 residues. The CDR3 coding sequence is TGTGCCAGCAGTACCGGGACAGGCCATGAAAAACTGTTTTTT. This codes for CASSTGTGHEKLFF.

In regard to this clone: The sample has other DNA sequences that encode this CDR3 too. The chain is built from TRBV7-9 and TRBJ1-2, with 10 bases identical to TRBD1. The germline V gene has CDR1 SEHNR and CDR2 FQNEAQ (reference sequence). The junction had 1 base not matched to a gene; V was cut back by 3 bases and J by 3 bases. The CDR3 length is 14 residues. This chain's CDR3 is CASSLGQGHYGYTF. In DNA, the CDR3 is TGTGCCAGCAGCTTGGGACAGGGGCACTATGGCTACACCTTC.

This chain connects TRBV11-2 to TRBJ2-2, with D perhaps matching TRBD1 (6 bases). Trimming pared 5 bases from V and 4 bases from J, leaving 11 bases between. This CDR3 is built from 14 residues. The germline gives CDR1 SGHAT, CDR2 FQNNGV. Here the CDR3 reads CASSTNRVTGELFF. CDR3 coding DNA: TGTGCCAGCAGCACAAACAGGGTCACCGGGGAGCTGTTTTTT.

This clone has only a few counts. Other nucleotide sequences in the sample specify the same CDR3. The chain employs TRBV19 and TRBJ2-1; perhaps TRBD2 as D (6 bases). V lost 3 bases, J lost 7 bases, and 7 bases lay in between. The germline CDR1 and CDR2 sequences are LNHDA and SQIVND (reference sequence). The CDR3 consists of 12 residues. This CDR3 is CASSIGGNEQFF. DNA of the CDR3: TGTGCCAGTAGTATTGGGGGGAATGAGCAGTTCTTC.

The rearrangement joins TRBV7-8 to TRBJ2-5, with D unclear. Trimming removed 2 bases at V and 5 bases at J, with 12 bases between. Germline loops: CDR1 SGHVS, CDR2 FQNEAQ. The CDR3 has 14 amino acids. CDR3 residues: CASSLSASVETQYF. CDR3 DNA sequence: TGTGCCAGCAGCTTATCCGCCTCAGTGGAGACCCAGTACTTC.

The chain links TRBV7-9 to TRBJ2-2; TRBD1 aligns across 9 bases. The germline V gene encodes CDR1 SEHNR and CDR2 FQNEAQ (reference sequence). Losses at the gene ends were 3 bases for V and 6 bases for J; bases not matched to a gene: 5. The CDR3 sequence is 15 residues long. This chain's CDR3 is CASSFLRQGAGELFF. Written as DNA, the CDR3 is TGTGCCAGCAGCTTTCTCAGACAGGGGGCCGGGGAGCTGTTTTTT. Filled out from reference TRBV7-9 and TRBJ2-2, the complete variable domain reads DTGVSQNPRHKITKRGQNVTFRCDPISEHNRLYWYRQTLGQGPEFLTYFQNEAQLEKSRLLSDRFSAERPKGSFSTLEIQRTEQGDSAMYLCASSFLRQGAGELFFGEGSRLTVL.

CDR3 in amino acids: CASSLGFGTAKDTQYF. DNA for the CDR3: TGCGCCAGCAGCTTGGGATTTGGTACAGCCAAAGATACGCAGTATTTT. This chain links TRBV5-1 with TRBJ2-3; no reliable D call. The germline V gene has CDR1 SGHRS and CDR2 YFSETQ. V was clipped by 0 bases and J by 5 bases, with 16 bases between them. This CDR3 contains 16 residues.

The chain is built from TRBV5-5 and TRBJ1-2, with TRBD1 as a possible D gene (6 bases). The V gene's germline CDR1 is SGHKS and CDR2 YYEKEE (reference sequence). V gave up 1 base and J gave up 8 bases, with 18 bases separating them. This CDR3 region has 15 residues. In DNA form, the CDR3 reads TGTGCCAGCAGCTTGTGGGACACACGACTCGAAGGCTACACCTTC. Residues: CASSLWDTRLEGYTF. Filled out from reference TRBV5-5 and TRBJ1-2, the complete variable domain reads DAGVTQSPTHLIKTRGQQVTLRCSPISGHKSVSWYQQVLGQGPQFIFQYYEKEERGRGNFPDRFSARQFPNYSSELNVNALLLGDSALYLCASSLWDTRLEGYTFGSGTRLTVV.

V is TRBV15 and J is TRBJ1-5, with TRBD1 matching over 7 bases. J was trimmed by 4 bases and V by 2 bases; bases with no gene match: 5. The length of the CDR3 is 15 residues. Germline CDR1 reads LNHNV; CDR2 reads YYDKDF (reference sequence). CDR3 coding DNA: TGTGCCACCAGCAGATCTGTACAGGGGAATCAGCCCCAGCATTTT. Encoded protein: CATSRSVQGNQPQHF.

The CDR3 here is CASSAGVGDEQFF. CDR3 nucleotides: TGTGCCAGCAGTGCGGGAGTCGGTGATGAGCAGTTCTTC. The chain carries TRBV2 and TRBJ2-1; TRBD2 is a possible D gene (6 bases). The CDR3 has 13 amino acids. From germline, CDR1 is SNHLY and CDR2 FYNNEI. V was cut by 4 bases and J by 8 bases, with 12 bases left in between.